This T cell receptor (beta chain) was recovered during a study of blood T cell repertoires in COVID-19. Study as a whole: The study drew acute and convalescent COVID-19 samples from the United States, Italy and Spain. In each case, the material was cDNA or gDNA derived from T cells, B-cell-depleted T cells, or PBMCs.

Per the original methods: Cell counts per sample came from amplifying reference gene primers. Libraries were prepared by immunoSEQ multiplex PCR; TCRdb keeps only in-frame clonotypes and omits some of them. V and J calls and clone size are given by that table; D and trimming were obtained from the DNA. Among 200,000 to 250,000 clones listed, approximately 81% were seen once. Sequenced input: peripheral blood. The receptor comes from a woman aged 80 or over with active or convalescent COVID-19.

The CDR3 sequence is CASSEPGSRTEAFF. In DNA, the CDR3 is TGTGCCAGCAGTGAACCAGGGTCTCGCACTGAAGCTTTCTTT. The chain joins TRBV25-1 to TRBJ1-1, with D possibly matching TRBD1 (5 bases). This CDR3 region has 14 residues. Trimming took off 2 bases at V and 4 bases at J, with 11 bases between the two ends. The germline V gene encodes CDR1 MGHDK and CDR2 SYGVNS.